This TCR beta chain was sequenced during a study of blood T cell repertoires in COVID-19. In the study overall: Samples taken during acute and convalescent COVID-19 were collected in the United States, Italy and Spain. PBMCs, B-cell-depleted T cells, or T cells were the source of the cDNA or gDNA that made up the material.

V dropped 3 bases and J dropped 3; count of bases not matched to a gene: 8. The CDR3 covers 16 residues. Looked up from germline, CDR1 is MDHEN and CDR2 is SYDVKM. Profiling relied on immunoSEQ multiplex PCR, and the TCRdb table lists in-frame clones only, not all of them. The sample records over 120,000 clones, 80% to 85% being singletons. The chain couples TRBV28 to TRBJ1-5; 7 bases are shared with TRBD1. Source material: peripheral blood. The receptor was derived from a woman between 55 and 75 years old with acute or convalescent COVID-19. Here the CDR3 DNA reads TGTGCCAGCAGTTTTGGCACAGGGGATCTCAATCAGCCCCAGCATTTT. It codes for CASSFGTGDLNQPQHF.